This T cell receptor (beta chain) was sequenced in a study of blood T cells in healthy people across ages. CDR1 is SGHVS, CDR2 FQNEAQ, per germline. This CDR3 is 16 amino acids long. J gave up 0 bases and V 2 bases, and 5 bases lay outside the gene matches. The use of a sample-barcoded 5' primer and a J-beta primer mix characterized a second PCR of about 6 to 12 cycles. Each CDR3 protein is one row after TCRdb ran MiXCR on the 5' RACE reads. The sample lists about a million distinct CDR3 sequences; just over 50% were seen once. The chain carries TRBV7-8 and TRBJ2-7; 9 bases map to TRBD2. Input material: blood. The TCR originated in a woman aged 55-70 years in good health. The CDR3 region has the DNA TGTGCCAGCAGCTTAAGGCGACTAGCGGCCTCCTACGAGCAGTACTTC. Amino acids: CASSLRRLAASYEQYF.